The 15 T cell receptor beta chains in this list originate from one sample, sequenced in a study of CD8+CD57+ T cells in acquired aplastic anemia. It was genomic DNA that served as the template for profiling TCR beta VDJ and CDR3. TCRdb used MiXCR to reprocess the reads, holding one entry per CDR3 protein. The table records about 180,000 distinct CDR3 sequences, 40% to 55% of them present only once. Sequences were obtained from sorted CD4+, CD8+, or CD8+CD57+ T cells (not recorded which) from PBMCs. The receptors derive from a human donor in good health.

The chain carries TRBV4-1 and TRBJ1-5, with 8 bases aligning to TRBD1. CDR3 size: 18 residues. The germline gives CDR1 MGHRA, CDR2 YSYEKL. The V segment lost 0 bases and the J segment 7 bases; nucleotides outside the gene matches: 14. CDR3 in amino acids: CASSQDRRQGSISQPQHF. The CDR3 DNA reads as TGCGCCAGCAGCCAAGATCGTCGACAGGGGAGCATTAGCCAGCCCCAGCATTTT.

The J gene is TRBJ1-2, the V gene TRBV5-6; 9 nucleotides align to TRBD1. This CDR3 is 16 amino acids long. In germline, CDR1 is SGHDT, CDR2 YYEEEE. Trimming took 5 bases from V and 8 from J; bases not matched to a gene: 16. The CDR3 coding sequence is TGTGCCAGCAGTTACTTACAGGGGGCGGAGGGTGAGGGCTACACCTTC. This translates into CASSYLQGAEGEGYTF.

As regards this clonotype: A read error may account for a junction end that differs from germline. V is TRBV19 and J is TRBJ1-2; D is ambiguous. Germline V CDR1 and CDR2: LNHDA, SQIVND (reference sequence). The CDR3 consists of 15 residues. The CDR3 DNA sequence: TGTGCCTGTAGTATGACGCCAGGAGGGCTCTATGGCTACACCTTC. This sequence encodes CACSMTPGGLYGYTF.

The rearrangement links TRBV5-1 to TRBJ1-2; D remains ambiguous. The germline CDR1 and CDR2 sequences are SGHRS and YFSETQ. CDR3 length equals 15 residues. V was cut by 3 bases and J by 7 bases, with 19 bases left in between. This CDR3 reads CASSSNFLKDPGYTF. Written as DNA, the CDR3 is TGCGCCAGCAGCTCGAATTTTTTGAAGGATCCTGGCTACACCTTC.

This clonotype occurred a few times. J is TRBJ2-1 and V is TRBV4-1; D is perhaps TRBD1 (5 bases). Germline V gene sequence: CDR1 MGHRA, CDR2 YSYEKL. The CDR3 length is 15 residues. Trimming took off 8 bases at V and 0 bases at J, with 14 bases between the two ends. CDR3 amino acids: CASGALPSSYNEQFF. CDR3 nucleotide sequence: TGCGCCAGCGGGGCACTCCCGAGCTCCTACAATGAGCAGTTCTTC.

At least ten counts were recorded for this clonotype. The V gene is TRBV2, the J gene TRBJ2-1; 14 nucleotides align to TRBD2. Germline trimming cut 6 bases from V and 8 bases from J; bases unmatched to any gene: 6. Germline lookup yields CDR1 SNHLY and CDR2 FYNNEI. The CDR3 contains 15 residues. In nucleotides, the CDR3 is TGTGCCAGCAGCGGGACTAGCGGGAGCATCGATGAGCAGTTCTTC. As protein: CASSGTSGSIDEQFF. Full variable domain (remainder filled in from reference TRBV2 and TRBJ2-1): EPEVTQTPSHQVTQMGQEVILRCVPISNHLYFYWYRQILGQKVEFLVSFYNNEISEKSEIFDDQFSVERPDGSNFTLKIRSTKLEDSAMYFCASSGTSGSIDEQFFGPGTRLTVL.

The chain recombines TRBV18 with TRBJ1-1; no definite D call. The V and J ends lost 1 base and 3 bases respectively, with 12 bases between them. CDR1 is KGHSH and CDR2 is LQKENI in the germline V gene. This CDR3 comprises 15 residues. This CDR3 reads CASSPLPSSDTEAFF. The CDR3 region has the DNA TGTGCCAGCTCACCACTACCGAGTTCGGACACTGAAGCTTTCTTT.

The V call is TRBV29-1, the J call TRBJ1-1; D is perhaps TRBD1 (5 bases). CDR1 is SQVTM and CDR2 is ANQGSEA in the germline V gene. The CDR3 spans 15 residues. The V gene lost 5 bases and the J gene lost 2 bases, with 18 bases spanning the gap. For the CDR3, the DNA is TGCAGCGTTACTTCTCGCTGGGGCGGTAACACTGAAGCTTTCTTT. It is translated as CSVTSRWGGNTEAFF. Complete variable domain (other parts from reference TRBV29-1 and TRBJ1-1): SAVISQKPSRDICQRGTSLTIQCQVDSQVTMMFWYRQQPGQSLTLIATANQGSEATYESGFVIDKFPISRPNLTFSTLTVSNMSPEDSSIYLCSVTSRWGGNTEAFFGQGTRLTVV.

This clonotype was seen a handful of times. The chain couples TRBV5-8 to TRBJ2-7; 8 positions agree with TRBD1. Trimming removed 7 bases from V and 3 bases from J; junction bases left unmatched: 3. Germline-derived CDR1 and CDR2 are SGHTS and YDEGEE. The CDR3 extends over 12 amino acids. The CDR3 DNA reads TGTGCCAGCGGGGACAGGAACTACGAGCAGTACTTC. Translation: CASGDRNYEQYF.

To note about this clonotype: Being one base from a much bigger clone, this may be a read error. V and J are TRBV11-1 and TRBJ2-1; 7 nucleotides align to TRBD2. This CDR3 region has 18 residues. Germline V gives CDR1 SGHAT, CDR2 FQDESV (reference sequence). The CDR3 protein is CAGSLVSGLLSSYNEQFF. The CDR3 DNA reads TGTGCCGGCAGCTTAGTTTCGGGACTACTAAGCTCCTACAATGAGCAGTTCTTC.

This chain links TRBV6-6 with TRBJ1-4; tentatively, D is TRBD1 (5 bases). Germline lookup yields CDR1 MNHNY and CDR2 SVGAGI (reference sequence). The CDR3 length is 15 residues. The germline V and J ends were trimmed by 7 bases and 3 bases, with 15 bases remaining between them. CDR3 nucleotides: TGTGCCAGCATCCGGCAGGACACCTCTAATGAAAAACTGTTTTTT. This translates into CASIRQDTSNEKLFF.

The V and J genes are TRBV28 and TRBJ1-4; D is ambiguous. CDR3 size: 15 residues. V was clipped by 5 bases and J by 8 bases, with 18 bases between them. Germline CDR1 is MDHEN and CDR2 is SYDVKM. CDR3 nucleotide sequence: TGTGCCAGCAGTACCAAAAACGGGGTAGGCGAAAAACTGTTTTTT. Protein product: CASSTKNGVGEKLFF.

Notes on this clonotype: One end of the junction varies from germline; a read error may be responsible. CDR3 loop: CASSPIQGYEQYF. The CDR3 region has the DNA TGCGCCAGCAGCCCAATACAGGGCTACGAGCAGTACTTC. The gene calls are TRBV7-3 and TRBJ2-7, with D possibly matching TRBD1 (6 bases). This CDR3 has 13 residues. Germline lookup yields CDR1 SGHTA and CDR2 FQGTGA.

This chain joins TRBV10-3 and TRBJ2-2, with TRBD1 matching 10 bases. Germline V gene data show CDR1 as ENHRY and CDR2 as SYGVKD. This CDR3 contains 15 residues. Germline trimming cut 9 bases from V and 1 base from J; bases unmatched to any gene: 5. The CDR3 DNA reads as TGTGCCATTAGCTGGGACAGGGGGAACACCGGGGAGCTGTTTTTT. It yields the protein CAISWDRGNTGELFF.

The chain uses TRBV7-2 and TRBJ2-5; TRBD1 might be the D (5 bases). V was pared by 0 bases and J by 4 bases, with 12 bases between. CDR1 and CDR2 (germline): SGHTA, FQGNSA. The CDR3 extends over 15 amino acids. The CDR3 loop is CASSLATRQGETQYF. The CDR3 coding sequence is TGTGCCAGCAGCTTAGCGACAAGGCAGGGAGAGACCCAGTACTTC.